The source of this TCR beta chain is a study of post-analysis software for immune sequencing data. General observations from the study: There was significantly lower normalized Chao1 diversity in multiple sclerosis patients than in controls. Samples sharing a preparation batch grouped tightly together when assessed by F measure. Controls had lower frequencies than patients of a handful of TRBV segments, which included TRBV5-6, TRBV5-1 and TRBV20-1.

This clonotype was counted only a few times. Its antigen is currently unknown. Unique-molecular-identifier-tagged TCR beta cDNA libraries were used. T cells numbering about 0.85 to 10 million yielded cDNA molecules that totaled some 500,000. One entry per CDR3 protein results from TCRdb running MiXCR on the PCR reads. The sample has some 890,000 distinct CDR3 sequences, 53% seen once; the top ten hold over 4%. The CDR3 is 22 residues long. Germline assignment: CDR1 SGHDN and CDR2 FVKESK. J gave up 1 base and V 0 bases, and 17 bases lay outside the gene matches. Sequencing input: blood. The receptor was derived from a girl aged 10 to 17 with multiple sclerosis. The rearrangement uses TRBV14 and TRBJ2-7; 14 positions agree with TRBD2. The CDR3 loop reads CASSQDTTGRSGLAGASYEQYF. The CDR3 DNA is TGTGCCAGCAGCCAAGATACGACAGGGAGATCGGGACTAGCGGGAGCATCCTACGAGCAGTACTTC.